A single sample gave rise to the 5 T cell receptor beta chains below, sequenced in a study (dated by TCRdb to about 2015). The library was produced with 5' RACE. The instrument given in TCRdb is Illumina MiSeq. The public sequencing data were trimmed at Q25 with fastp and processed into clonotypes with MiXCR by TCRdb, which kept only in-frame beta chains. Rows are combined by CDR3 protein, so each entry shows the most common genes and DNA. The sample records 50,000 to 65,000 distinct CDR3 sequences, about 28% of which are singletons. Clones ranked in the top ten supply approximately 3% of the sample. Sequencing was carried out using tumor-infiltrating memory CD4+ T cells sorted from the breast tumor. The sample's cell subset or site label is to be understood as: memory CD4+ T cells, CD4+CD45RO+CD25-. The source of these receptors is a female donor with breast cancer.

The CDR3 sequence: CAIRRQDSTYNEQFF. The CDR3 region has the DNA TGTGCCATCAGAAGACAGGACAGCACCTACAATGAGCAGTTCTTC. This rearrangement joins TRBV10-3 to TRBJ2-1; perhaps TRBD1 as D (6 bases). CDR1 ENHRY and CDR2 SYGVKD come from the germline V gene. This CDR3 region has 15 residues. Trimming cost V 6 bases and J 2 bases, with 14 bases left between them.

This clonotype occurred a few times. The chain links TRBV30 to TRBJ1-1, with D unresolved. Germline V lookup: CDR1 GTSNPN, CDR2 SVGIG (reference sequence). The ends were cut back, 7 bases at V and 1 base at J, with 13 bases in the middle. CDR3 length equals 13 residues. The chain's CDR3 is CASPGNPNTEAFF. Here the CDR3 DNA reads TGTGCCTCCCCGGGGAATCCGAACACTGAAGCTTTCTTT.

The rearrangement joins TRBV29-1 to TRBJ1-1, with 7 bases matching TRBD1. This CDR3 contains 13 residues. Germline V gene data show CDR1 as SQVTM and CDR2 as ANQGSEA. The J segment lost 9 bases and the V segment lost 3 bases, leaving 10 bases of the junction unmatched. The CDR3 is CSVEEGQATQAFF. The CDR3 nucleotides read TGCAGCGTTGAGGAAGGACAGGCAACCCAAGCTTTCTTT.

The chain recombines TRBV9 with TRBJ2-1; the D is unclear. Germline assignment: CDR1 SGDLS and CDR2 YYNGEE. V lost 4 bases to trimming and J lost 10 bases, with 12 bases between them. The CDR3 extends over 12 amino acids. For the CDR3, the DNA is TGTGCCAGCAGCAGGGTTGGGGTCGAGCAGTTCTTC. This sequence encodes CASSRVGVEQFF.

The chain employs TRBV6-5 and TRBJ2-1; unclear D gene. Trimming shortened V by 2 bases and J by 10 bases, and 12 bases separated the two germline ends. This CDR3 spans 13 amino acids. Germline V gives CDR1 MNHEY, CDR2 SVGAGI. CDR3 sequence (DNA): TGTGCCAGCAGTTACCCAGCGAGAGGCGAGCAGTTCTTC. It is translated as CASSYPARGEQFF.